This entry concerns a single T cell receptor (beta chain). The antigen it binds to is not known. It has no much larger one-base neighbor in the sample; base qualities were not kept. These data are taken from a study of shared clonotypes between healthy human individuals (dated by TCRdb to between 2020 and 2021). With respect to the entire study: The cohort comprised a couple of women and a few men aged 18 to 49 years. For each donor, three plates each were used for CD4 naive and CD4 memory, two plates were used for CD8 naive, and one plate was used for CD8 memory. To estimate repertoire size and how much clonotype sharing occurs between individuals, the study deeply sequenced the blood TCR repertoires of about five healthy adults. Libraries were prepared and TCR repertoires were sequenced by different laboratories using diverse techniques, in order to increase sequencing depth and limit assay-specific biases. Between about 0.94 and 8.9 billion PBMCs per donor were obtained by leukapheresis. Broad study findings and their caveats: Larger estimated clonotype richness was generally found for naive subsets than for memory subsets. Based on pairwise subsampling, the degree of clonotype sharing among donors was expected to be affected by sequencing depth. Because the study included a small number of donors, the genetic and exposure-history diversity represented was limited. Rarefaction of sorted-subset datasets indicated incomplete sequencing despite the large sequencing depth. Sampling was restricted to blood, and TCR repertoires in tissue are likely to differ from TCR repertoires in blood. Across a handful of donors, 5% to 6% of naive CD4, roughly 3.8% of naive CD8, about 2% of memory CD4, and roughly 0.4% of memory CD8 clonotypes were shared. Clonotypes shared by all four sorted-subset donors showed higher generation probabilities than non-shared clonotypes.

According to the germline V gene (reference sequence), CDR1 reads WNHNN and CDR2 reads SYGVQD. V ends up 3 bases short and J 5 bases short, with an unmatched junction base count of 5. The CDR3 measures 14 amino acids from cysteine to phenylalanine. The retained sequence is limited to the CDR3, 42 bases, with the frame set at the first base. TCR CDR3 regions were amplified from genomic DNA by multiplex PCR using the deep immunoSEQ assay. Extracted genomic DNA from each cell subset was spread evenly across all wells of several immunoSEQ 96-well plates, with each plate serving as a replicate. For sorted subsets, about 220 ng of genomic DNA, equivalent to 25,000 to 35,000 T cell genomes, went into each replicate PCR. Purified libraries were measured with a Qubit 3.0 fluorometer, size-checked on a Bioanalyzer 2100, and measured again with the KAPA Library Quantification kit. Every immunoSEQ 96-well plate was sequenced on a dedicated single-read 150-cycle Illumina NextSeq 550 flow cell. The study's own analysis went as follows. The immunoSEQ output contained only junctional sequences without quality scores, so filtering could not match that applied to full-length reads. Sequences were annotated with PyIR, a Python wrapper for IgBLAST v1.9, and V/J genes and CDR3 were assigned using IMGT germline references. Reads were removed for weak V/J assignments (E-value above 1e-6), missing CDR3, stop codons, out-of-frame junctions, or ambiguous translated residues. V3J clonotypes were defined as sequences sharing the same inferred V gene, J gene, and CDR3 amino acid sequence. The percentage overlap between two repertoires was calculated by dividing the number of shared unique clonotypes by the size of the smaller repertoire. Three approaches were used to assess repertoire richness: RTK rarefaction, the Chao1 estimator, and Recon v2.1 estimates of unobserved clonotypes. Generation probabilities for all TCRbeta clonotypes obtained by the gDNA method from a handful of donors were computed using OLGA. Sourced from immuneACCESS, this table was stored by TCRdb with only in-frame sequences that have V and J called. A share of the clones is absent; for the studies checked, an unresolved V gene accounts for under half, and the remainder has no known explanation. The V and J calls and the clone size are those of that table, but D and trimming were determined from the DNA. Recorded for this sample are nearly 2 million clones; approximately 94% of them occurred a single time. The top ten constitute roughly 1% of the sample.

CD8 naive samples were obtained by positive selection for CCR7 among CD45RO-negative cells, yielding a CD45RA+CCR7+ population from which TemRA cells were excluded. Donors were healthy HIV-negative adults with no recently reported acute infections or vaccinations. Only Caucasian adults living in Nashville, Tennessee, USA were represented among the donors. Blood was obtained by leukapheresis, after which PBMCs were separated by Ficoll-Histopaque density gradient centrifugation and cryopreserved in liquid nitrogen vapor phase. Purity and quantity of every magnetically sorted T cell population were checked by analytical flow cytometry. Each sorted fraction had its genomic DNA isolated and then quantified by UV absorbance on a Nanodrop 2000c.

The clonotype was recovered from a man aged 18-30 years in good health. Sequenced sample: naive CD8+ T cells sorted from blood. In light of the paper, this sample's cell subset or site label describes: CD45RA+CCR7+. The sequence is built from TRBV10-1 and TRBJ2-3; 7 central nucleotides agree with TRBD2. At the DNA level, the sequence is TGCGCCAGCAGTGACTGGGAGGGCCGAGATACGCAGTATTTT. The resulting protein is CASSDWEGRDTQYF.